The clone carrying this T cell receptor beta chain was recorded many times. The sample belongs to a study of T-cell reconstitution after alpha-beta-depleted transplantation in children. Germline CDR1 and CDR2: SQVTM and ANQGSEA. The V segment lost 6 bases and the J segment 0 bases; nucleotides outside the gene matches: 12. The CDR3 contains 18 residues. Unique molecular identifiers were used to barcode this TCRbeta library. Each CDR3 protein is one row after TCRdb ran MiXCR on the PCR reads. The sample yields 400,000 to 500,000 distinct CDR3 sequences, under 13% seen once. This chain links TRBV29-1 with TRBJ2-3, with TRBD2 identical over 13 bases. This TCR was sampled from a human donor who donated a stem cell graft to a child with acute myeloid leukemia. Sample: PBMCs from the stem cell graft donor, taken from the stem cell graft. CDR3 bases: TGCAGCGTGGCAGGACTAGCGGGGGACTCTTCTAGCACAGATACGCAGTATTTT. Translating it yields CSVAGLAGDSSSTDTQYF.